A single sample gave rise to the 30 T cell receptor beta chains below, sequenced in a study of ipilimumab plus nivolumab after autologous stem cell transplantation. Only in-frame clones appear in the TCRdb table, and some are missing; sequencing was by immunoSEQ multiplex PCR. Here the sample spans some 87,000 clones, under 85% being singletons. Source: PBMCs, taken in a trial of ipilimumab plus nivolumab as post-transplant consolidation. These receptors were collected from a male donor with diffuse large B-cell lymphoma.

This sequence joins TRBV15 and TRBJ2-5; 9 bases match TRBD2. The CDR3 runs 15 residues. After removal of 3 bases from V and 4 bases from J, the junction contained 6 bases not matched to a gene. CDR1 LNHNV and CDR2 YYDKDF come from the germline V gene (reference sequence). The CDR3 nucleotides are TGTGCCACCAGCAGGGGGACTAGCAACGGAGAGACCCAGTACTTC. Protein sequence: CATSRGTSNGETQYF.

The CDR3, as DNA: TGTGCCAGCAGCTTAGAACTGGCGGGGAATGGCTACACCTTC. It is translated as CASSLELAGNGYTF. The J gene is TRBJ1-2, the V gene TRBV7-9; D gene unclear. Germline CDR1 is SEHNR and CDR2 is FQNEAQ (reference sequence). The CDR3 totals 14 residues. Trimming removed 1 base at V and 6 bases at J, with 12 bases between.

J is TRBJ2-1 and V is TRBV14, with TRBD2 matching over 10 bases. Germline loops: CDR1 SGHDN, CDR2 FVKESK. The CDR3 sequence is 15 residues long. V shed 1 base and J 12 bases; nucleotides not matched to a gene: 9. As DNA, the CDR3 is TGTGCCAGCAGCCAAGTAAGAAGCGGGGGGGCACGGCAGTTCTTC. Its translation: CASSQVRSGGARQFF.

This chain uses TRBV18 with TRBJ1-5; no definite D call. Germline CDR1 KGHSH, CDR2 LQKENI. This CDR3 comprises 14 residues. V was pared by 3 bases and J by 4 bases, with 10 bases between. In DNA form, the CDR3 reads TGTGCCAGCTCACCGCCTCCCGGGAATCAGCCCCAGCATTTT. It yields the protein CASSPPPGNQPQHF. Combining the CDR3 with reference TRBV18 and TRBJ1-5 gives the whole variable domain NAGVMQNPRHLVRRRGQEARLRCSPMKGHSHVYWYRQLPEEGLKFMVYLQKENIIDESGMPKERFSAEFPKEGPSILRIQQVVRGDSAAYFCASSPPPGNQPQHFGDGTRLSIL.

The gene calls are TRBV7-9 and TRBJ1-5; D is perhaps TRBD1 (6 bases). Germline values: CDR1 SEHNR, CDR2 FQNEAQ (reference sequence). There are 15 residues in the CDR3. Trimming left V 0 bases short and J 4 bases short, with 10 bases between. CDR3 bases: TGTGCCAGCAGCTTAGCCGGGACACCTAATCAGCCCCAGCATTTT. Its translation is CASSLAGTPNQPQHF.

The chain recombines TRBV5-1 with TRBJ2-2, with 7 bases identical to TRBD1. Trimming removed 1 base from V and 5 bases from J; junction bases left unmatched: 11. CDR1 SGHRS and CDR2 YFSETQ come from the germline V gene. The CDR3 is 17 amino acids. The CDR3 DNA follows: TGCGCCAGCAGCTTGAACCCGGGACAGTTAGGAACCGGGGAGCTGTTTTTT. Its protein product is CASSLNPGQLGTGELFF.

The genes are TRBV25-1 and TRBJ1-1; D not certain. V lost 4 bases, J lost 4 bases, and 7 bases lay in between. The CDR3 covers 12 residues. CDR1 is MGHDK and CDR2 is SYGVNS in the germline V gene. In DNA form, the CDR3 reads TGTGCCAGCAGTGTCCTGGGCACTGAAGCTTTCTTT. It specifies CASSVLGTEAFF.

The chain is built from TRBV2 and TRBJ2-5, with 10 bases that match TRBD2. The CDR3 contains 15 residues. Germline V gives CDR1 SNHLY, CDR2 FYNNEI. V shed 4 bases, J shed 5 bases, and the junction held 7 bases outside the gene matches. The DNA for the CDR3 is TGTGCCAGCAGTGCAGAGGGACTAGCGCGCGAGACCCAGTACTTC. Translated, it gives CASSAEGLARETQYF.

The chain carries TRBV5-1 and TRBJ2-3; 8 nucleotides align to TRBD2. This CDR3 spans 16 amino acids. Germline V gene data show CDR1 as SGHRS and CDR2 as YFSETQ. V lost 4 bases and J lost 2; bases outside the gene matches: 9. The CDR3 region is CASSPRGGLATDTQYF. CDR3 nucleotides: TGCGCCAGCAGCCCCCGGGGGGGCCTCGCCACAGATACGCAGTATTTT.

V gene TRBV6-1 combines with J gene TRBJ1-1; D ambiguous. The CDR3 contains 13 residues. V lost 1 base and J 1 base, leaving 4 bases between the germline ends. Germline CDR1 is MNHNS and CDR2 is SASEGT. The CDR3 sequence: CASSEGRNTEAFF. CDR3 DNA sequence: TGTGCCAGCAGTGAAGGCAGGAACACTGAAGCTTTCTTT.

This rearrangement joins TRBV7-3 to TRBJ2-5, with 7 bases lining up with TRBD1. CDR3 length: 15 amino acids. After removal of 0 bases from V and 5 bases from J, the junction contained 6 bases not matched to a gene. Germline loops: CDR1 SGHTA, CDR2 FQGTGA. CDR3 coding DNA: TGTGCCAGCAGCTTAACAGGGGGCGCAGGGGAGACCCAGTACTTC. Translating gives CASSLTGGAGETQYF. Using reference TRBV7-3 and TRBJ2-5 for the parts outside the CDR3, the full variable domain is GAGVSQTPSNKVTEKGKYVELRCDPISGHTALYWYRQSLGQGPEFLIYFQGTGAADDSGLPNDRFFAVRPEGSVSTLKIQRTERGDSAVYLCASSLTGGAGETQYFGPGTRLLVL.

Details on this clone: Within the sample, other DNA sequences also encode this same CDR3. The chain employs TRBV6-6 and TRBJ2-7; either TRBD1 or TRBD2 may supply D (5 bases each). Looked up from germline, CDR1 is MNHNY and CDR2 is SVGAGI (reference sequence). Trimming removed 2 bases from V and 7 bases from J, with 12 bases in between. This CDR3 contains 13 residues. This CDR3 reads CASSYVGPREQYF. CDR3 DNA sequence: TGTGCCAGCAGTTACGTGGGACCTCGGGAGCAGTACTTC.

This chain connects TRBV19 to TRBJ1-2; weak D call: TRBD1 (5 bases). Germline V gene data show CDR1 as LNHDA and CDR2 as SQIVND (reference sequence). Trimming removed 7 bases from V and 6 bases from J, with 18 bases in between. The CDR3 has 14 amino acids. CDR3: CASKRVRQGDGYTF. In nucleotides, the CDR3 is TGTGCCAGTAAAAGGGTCCGCCAGGGAGATGGCTACACCTTC.

This chain uses TRBV27 with TRBJ2-5, with TRBD2 as a possible D gene (7 bases). V lost 5 bases, J lost 5 bases, and 21 bases lay in between. The CDR3 is 16 residues long. The V gene's germline CDR1 is MNHEY and CDR2 SMNVEV (reference sequence). The CDR3 spells CASSPNFGGADETQYF. CDR3 sequence (DNA): TGTGCCAGCAGTCCTAATTTTGGGGGGGCTGACGAGACCCAGTACTTC.

CDR3 amino acids: CASSIALAGGYNEQFF. Written as DNA, the CDR3 is TGTGCCAGTAGTATAGCCCTAGCGGGGGGTTATAATGAGCAGTTCTTC. The chain joins TRBV19 to TRBJ2-1, with 11 bases that match TRBD2. CDR1 is LNHDA and CDR2 is SQIVND in the germline V gene (reference sequence). The CDR3 totals 16 residues. J gave up 7 bases and V 1 base, and 6 bases lay outside the gene matches.

This clone was detected once. The chain couples TRBV5-1 to TRBJ2-3; 13 bases agree with TRBD2. Germline V gene data show CDR1 as SGHRS and CDR2 as YFSETQ. The CDR3 contains 17 residues. Trimming at V came to 0 bases and at J to 4 bases, leaving 5 bases not matched to a gene. CDR3 region: CASSLGLAGGSSDTQYF. The CDR3 DNA follows: TGCGCCAGCAGCTTGGGACTAGCGGGGGGTTCATCAGATACGCAGTATTTT.

This clone was counted once. The V call is TRBV19, the J call TRBJ1-3; tentatively, D is TRBD1 (6 bases). Germline loops: CDR1 LNHDA, CDR2 SQIVND (reference sequence). This CDR3 region has 17 residues. V was cut by 5 bases and J by 0 bases, with 17 bases left in between. The CDR3 region is CASSLSLGGGSGNTIYF. The DNA of the CDR3 is TGTGCCAGTAGTCTCTCCCTGGGAGGGGGCTCTGGAAACACCATATATTTT.

This clone was detected only a few times. The gene calls are TRBV14 and TRBJ1-1; D remains unclear. Germline CDR1 reads SGHDN; CDR2 reads FVKESK. V gave up 4 bases and J gave up 10 bases, with 16 bases separating them. CDR3 length: 13 residues. CDR3 sequence (DNA): TGTGCCAGCAGCCCTTCCACCCGGGTTGGAGCTTTCTTT. It specifies CASSPSTRVGAFF.

The chain couples TRBV4-1 to TRBJ1-6; D is unresolved. Trimming stripped 0 bases from V and 9 bases from J, with 6 bases between. This CDR3 comprises 13 residues. CDR1 and CDR2 from the germline V gene are MGHRA and YSYEKL. CDR3 loop: CASSQDGSSPLHF. The CDR3 bases are TGCGCCAGCAGCCAAGATGGGTCTTCACCCCTCCACTTT.

The V and J genes are TRBV6-6 and TRBJ1-6; D unclear. Germline V gene sequence: CDR1 MNHNY, CDR2 SVGAGI (reference sequence). This CDR3 region has 15 residues. V lost 2 bases and J lost 1, with 6 bases in between. The CDR3 DNA reads as TGTGCCAGCAGTTACGTGGGATCCTATAATTCACCCCTCCACTTT. Its translation: CASSYVGSYNSPLHF.

The J gene is TRBJ2-7, the V gene TRBV4-3; the match to TRBD1 covers 10 bases. Trimming at V came to 1 base and at J to 6 bases, leaving 0 bases not matched to a gene. CDR1 is LGHNA, CDR2 YSLEER, per germline. The CDR3 loop spans 13 amino acids. DNA for the CDR3: TGCGCCAGCAGCCAAGGGGACAGGGGCGAGCAGTACTTC. Translated: CASSQGDRGEQYF.

The chain employs TRBV5-4 and TRBJ2-1, with 7 bases identical to TRBD2. V gave up 3 bases and J gave up 8 bases; unmatched junction bases: 14. This CDR3 is 16 amino acids long. Germline CDR1 SGHNT, CDR2 YYREEE (reference sequence). This chain's CDR3 is CASSSGGSGVLHEQFF. The CDR3 region has the DNA TGTGCCAGCAGCTCGGGTGGGAGCGGGGTGCTTCATGAGCAGTTCTTC. Looking up the rest from reference TRBV5-4 and TRBJ2-1 gives the full variable domain: ETGVTQSPTHLIKTRGQQVTLRCSSQSGHNTVSWYQQALGQGPQFIFQYYREEENGRGNFPPRFSGLQFPNYSSELNVNALELDDSALYLCASSSGGSGVLHEQFFGPGTRLTVL.

The genes are TRBV6-1 and TRBJ1-5; 9 bases are shared with TRBD1. CDR1 and CDR2 from the germline V gene are MNHNS and SASEGT. The ends lost 5 bases at V and 6 bases at J; junction bases unmatched: 8. The CDR3 has 15 amino acids. CDR3 protein: CASSLRTGERQPQHF. In nucleotides, the CDR3 is TGTGCCAGCAGTCTGAGGACAGGGGAGCGTCAGCCCCAGCATTTT.

The rearrangement joins TRBV5-6 to TRBJ2-1; 7 bases match TRBD2. The CDR3 totals 17 residues. Looked up from germline, CDR1 is SGHDT and CDR2 is YYEEEE. Unmatched junction bases numbered 8, after V lost 0 bases and J lost 2 bases. CDR3 nucleotide sequence: TGTGCCAGCAGCTTGGAGGGAGGGGCTTCCCCCTACAATGAGCAGTTCTTC. Translated, it gives CASSLEGGASPYNEQFF.

This chain joins TRBV9 and TRBJ2-5, with 13 bases matching TRBD2. The CDR3 consists of 14 residues. V gave up 3 bases and J gave up 6 bases; unmatched junction bases: 2. Looked up from germline, CDR1 is SGDLS and CDR2 is YYNGEE. The CDR3 DNA reads TGTGCCAGCAGCGAGGGACTAGCGGGGAAGACCCAGTACTTC. Encoded protein: CASSEGLAGKTQYF.

In this sample, this clone turned up a few times. V usage is TRBV30 and J usage is TRBJ1-1; a weak D match, TRBD1 (5 bases). Germline values: CDR1 GTSNPN, CDR2 SVGIG (reference sequence). V shed 0 bases and J shed 4 bases, with 18 bases lying between them. CDR3 size: 16 residues. The CDR3 DNA sequence: TGTGCCTGGAGTGTAGGGACCTGGGGCCGGGGCACTGAAGCTTTCTTT. Translated, it gives CAWSVGTWGRGTEAFF.

This sequence joins TRBV19 and TRBJ1-5; D not resolved. Germline V gene lookup returns CDR1 LNHDA and CDR2 SQIVND (reference sequence). V was trimmed by 5 bases and J by 1 base, leaving 9 bases between them. There are 14 residues in the CDR3. Here the CDR3 DNA reads TGTGCCAGTAGTCTCACATACAGCAATCAGCCCCAGCATTTT. This translates into CASSLTYSNQPQHF.

The CDR3 bases are TGCGCCAGCAGCCAAGATAGTAGGGGGGCCGGCTACGAGCAGTACTTC. Its translation is CASSQDSRGAGYEQYF. V usage is TRBV4-3 and J usage is TRBJ2-7; the D gene could be TRBD1 or TRBD2 (6 bases each). The V gene's germline CDR1 is LGHNA and CDR2 YSLEER. Trimming pared 0 bases from V and 3 bases from J, leaving 15 bases between. This CDR3 comprises 16 residues.

The V call is TRBV7-2, the J call TRBJ2-7; possible D gene TRBD2, 6 bases. The germline V and J ends were trimmed by 0 bases and 6 bases, with 9 bases remaining between them. Germline CDR1 SGHTA, CDR2 FQGNSA. The CDR3 spans 13 residues. The CDR3, as DNA: TGTGCCAGCAGCTTAGCGGGGGGATTCGAGCAGTACTTC. Its protein is CASSLAGGFEQYF.

The chain has TRBV30 and TRBJ1-1, with D tentatively TRBD1 (6 bases). Trimming took 1 base from V and 5 from J, leaving 26 bases between them. Germline V gene data show CDR1 as GTSNPN and CDR2 as SVGIG (reference sequence). This CDR3 has 18 residues. The chain's CDR3 is CAWSGFSYRTELKTEAFF. The DNA of the CDR3 is TGTGCCTGGAGTGGATTTTCGTATAGGACAGAATTAAAAACTGAAGCTTTCTTT. Full variable domain (outside the CDR3, taken from reference TRBV30 and TRBJ1-1): SQTIHQWPATLVQPVGSPLSLECTVEGTSNPNLYWYRQAAGRGLQLLFYSVGIGQISSEVPQNLSASRPQDRQFILSSKKLLLSDSGFYLCAWSGFSYRTELKTEAFFGQGTRLTVV.